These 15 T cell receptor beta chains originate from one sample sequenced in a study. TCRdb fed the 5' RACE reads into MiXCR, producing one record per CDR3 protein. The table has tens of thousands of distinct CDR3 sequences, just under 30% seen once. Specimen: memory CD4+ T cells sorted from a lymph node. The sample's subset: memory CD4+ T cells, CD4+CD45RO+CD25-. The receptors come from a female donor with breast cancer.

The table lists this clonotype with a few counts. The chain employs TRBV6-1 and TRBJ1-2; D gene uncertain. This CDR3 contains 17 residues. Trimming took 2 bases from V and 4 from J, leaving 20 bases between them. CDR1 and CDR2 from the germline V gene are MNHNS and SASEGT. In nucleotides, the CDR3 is TGTGCCAGCAGTGAACGAGGCCCTGGGTTCCTTTCCTATGGCTACACCTTC. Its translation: CASSERGPGFLSYGYTF.

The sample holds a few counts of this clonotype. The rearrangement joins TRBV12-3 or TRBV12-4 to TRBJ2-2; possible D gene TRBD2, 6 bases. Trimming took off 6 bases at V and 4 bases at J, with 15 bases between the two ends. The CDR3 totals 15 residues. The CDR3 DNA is TGTGCCAGCAGACCCGGGACTCGAAGCACCGGGGAGCTGTTTTTT. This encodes CASRPGTRSTGELFF.

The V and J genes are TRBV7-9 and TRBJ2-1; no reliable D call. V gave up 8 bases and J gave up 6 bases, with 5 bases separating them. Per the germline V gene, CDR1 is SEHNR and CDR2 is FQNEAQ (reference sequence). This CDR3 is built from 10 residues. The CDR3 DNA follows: TGTGCCAGCGCCAGCAATGAGCAGTTCTTC. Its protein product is CASASNEQFF. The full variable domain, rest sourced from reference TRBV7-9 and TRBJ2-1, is DTGVSQNPRHKITKRGQNVTFRCDPISEHNRLYWYRQTLGQGPEFLTYFQNEAQLEKSRLLSDRFSAERPKGSFSTLEIQRTEQGDSAMYLCASASNEQFFGPGTRLTVL.

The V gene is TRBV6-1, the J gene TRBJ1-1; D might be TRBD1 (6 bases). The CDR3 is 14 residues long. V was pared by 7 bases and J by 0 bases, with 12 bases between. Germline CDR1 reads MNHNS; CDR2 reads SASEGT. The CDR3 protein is CASMLRGLNTEAFF. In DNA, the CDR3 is TGTGCCAGCATGCTCAGGGGCCTGAACACTGAAGCTTTCTTT.

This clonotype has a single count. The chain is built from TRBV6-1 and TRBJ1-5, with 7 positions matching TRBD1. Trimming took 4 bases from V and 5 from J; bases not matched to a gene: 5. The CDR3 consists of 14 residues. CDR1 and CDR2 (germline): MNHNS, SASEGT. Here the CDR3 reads CASSGATGDQPQHF. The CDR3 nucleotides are TGTGCCAGCAGTGGAGCTACAGGGGATCAGCCCCAGCATTTT.

The chain's CDR3 is CSARDLREAKNIQYF. For the CDR3, the DNA is TGCAGTGCTAGAGATCTGAGGGAGGCCAAAAACATTCAGTACTTC. The rearrangement links TRBV20-1 to TRBJ2-4; D possibly corresponds to TRBD2 (5 bases). V dropped 0 bases and J dropped 1 base, with 10 bases sitting between them. This CDR3 comprises 15 residues. Germline CDR1 DFQATT, CDR2 SNEGSKA (reference sequence).

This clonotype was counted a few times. CDR3 sequence (DNA): TGCGCCAGCAGCTTGGGGACAGCTAGCACAGATACGCAGTATTTT. This encodes CASSLGTASTDTQYF. V and J are TRBV5-1 and TRBJ2-3; TRBD1 is a possible D gene (6 bases). V dropped 0 bases and J dropped 0 bases, with 8 bases sitting between them. The CDR3 totals 15 residues. Germline CDR1 and CDR2: SGHRS and YFSETQ.

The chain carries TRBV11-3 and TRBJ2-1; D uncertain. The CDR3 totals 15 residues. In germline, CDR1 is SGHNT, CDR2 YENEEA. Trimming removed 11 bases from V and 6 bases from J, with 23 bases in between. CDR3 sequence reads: CAGLSAVQTRNEQFF. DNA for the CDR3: TGTGCCGGCTTATCGGCGGTCCAGACTCGCAATGAGCAGTTCTTC.

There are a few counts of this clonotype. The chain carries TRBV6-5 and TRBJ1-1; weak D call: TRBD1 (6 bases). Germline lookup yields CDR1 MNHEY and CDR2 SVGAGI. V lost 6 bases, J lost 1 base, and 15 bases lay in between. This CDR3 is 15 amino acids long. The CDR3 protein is CASRYRDIENTEAFF. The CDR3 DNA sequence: TGTGCCAGCAGATATAGGGACATCGAGAACACTGAAGCTTTCTTT.

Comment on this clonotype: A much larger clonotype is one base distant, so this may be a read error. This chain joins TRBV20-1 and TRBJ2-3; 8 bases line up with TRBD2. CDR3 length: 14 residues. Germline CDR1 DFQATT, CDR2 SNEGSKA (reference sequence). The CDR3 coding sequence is TGCAGTGCTAGACCAGCGGGAGTTCTAGATACGCAGTGTTTT. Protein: CSARPAGVLDTQCF.

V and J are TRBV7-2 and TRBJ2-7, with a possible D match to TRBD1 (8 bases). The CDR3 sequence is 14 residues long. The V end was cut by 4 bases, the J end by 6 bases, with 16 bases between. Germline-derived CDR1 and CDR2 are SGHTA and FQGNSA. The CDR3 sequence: CASSWGGQAVEQYF. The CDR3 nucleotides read TGTGCCAGCAGCTGGGGGGGACAGGCAGTCGAGCAGTACTTC.

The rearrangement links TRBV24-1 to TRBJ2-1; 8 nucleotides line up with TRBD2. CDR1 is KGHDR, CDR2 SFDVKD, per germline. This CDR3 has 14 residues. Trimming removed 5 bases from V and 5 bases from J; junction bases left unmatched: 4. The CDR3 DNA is TGTGCCACCAGTGCCGGACTAGCCAACAATGAGCAGTTCTTC. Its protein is CATSAGLANNEQFF.

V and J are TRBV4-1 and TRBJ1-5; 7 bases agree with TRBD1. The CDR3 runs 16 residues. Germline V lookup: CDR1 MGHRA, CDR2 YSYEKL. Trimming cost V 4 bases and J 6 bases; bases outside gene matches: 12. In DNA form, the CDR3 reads TGCGCCAGCAGCCGGGATGGACAGGCGGCGGGTCAGCCCCAGCATTTT. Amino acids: CASSRDGQAAGQPQHF.

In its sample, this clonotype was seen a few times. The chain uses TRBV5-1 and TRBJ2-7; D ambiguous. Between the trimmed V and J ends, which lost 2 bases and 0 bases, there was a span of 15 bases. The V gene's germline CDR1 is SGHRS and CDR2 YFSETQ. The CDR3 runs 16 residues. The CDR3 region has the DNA TGCGCCAGCAGCTTACCGGGTGGTCCAAGCTCCTACGAGCAGTACTTC. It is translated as CASSLPGGPSSYEQYF.

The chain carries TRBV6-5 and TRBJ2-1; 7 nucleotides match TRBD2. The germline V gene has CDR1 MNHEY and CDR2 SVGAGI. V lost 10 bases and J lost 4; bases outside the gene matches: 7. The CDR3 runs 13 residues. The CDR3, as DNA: TGTGCCACCCGGGACTACCTATACAATGAGCAGTTCTTC. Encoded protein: CATRDYLYNEQFF.